Presented here are 24 T cell receptor beta chains from one specimen sequenced in a study of blood T cell repertoires in COVID-19. The repertoire was sequenced with immunoSEQ multiplex PCR; TCRdb's copy has only in-frame clones and lacks some. The sample lists about 320,000 clones, approximately 88% occurring once. Source material: PBMCs or T cells enriched from blood (not recorded which). Receptors were obtained from a man aged 25 to 40 who had recovered from COVID-19.

The chain is built from TRBV30 and TRBJ2-7; 7 positions match TRBD1. Germline V gene lookup returns CDR1 GTSNPN and CDR2 SVGIG (reference sequence). J gave up 6 bases and V 3 bases, and 11 bases lay outside the gene matches. CDR3 length: 14 amino acids. CDR3 protein: CAWRLTGKTGEQYF. In DNA form, the CDR3 reads TGTGCCTGGAGGTTGACAGGGAAGACTGGCGAGCAGTACTTC.

This chain uses TRBV7-9 with TRBJ1-1, with TRBD1 identical over 8 bases. With 5 bases clipped from V and 10 bases from J, the junction kept 21 bases outside the gene matches. The CDR3 length is 17 residues. CDR1 and CDR2 (germline): SEHNR, FQNEAQ (reference sequence). CDR3 region: CASSGDRKINEHWVAFF. The CDR3 DNA sequence: TGTGCCAGCAGCGGGGACAGGAAGATTAATGAACACTGGGTAGCTTTCTTT.

This clone was detected only a few times. The chain carries TRBV5-8 and TRBJ1-4; 7 bases match TRBD1. The CDR3 has 15 amino acids. Germline values: CDR1 SGHTS, CDR2 YDEGEE. Germline trimming cut 4 bases from V and 5 bases from J; bases unmatched to any gene: 8. The CDR3 loop reads CASSLTTGRNEKLFF. The CDR3 nucleotides are TGTGCCAGCAGCCTAACGACAGGGAGGAATGAAAAACTGTTTTTT.

This sequence joins TRBV5-1 and TRBJ1-2; perhaps TRBD1 as D (6 bases). This CDR3 is 13 amino acids long. CDR1 and CDR2 from the germline V gene are SGHRS and YFSETQ. Trimming pared 8 bases from V and 2 bases from J, leaving 13 bases between. The CDR3 protein is CASGAGVNYGYTF. The CDR3 DNA reads TGCGCCAGTGGGGCAGGGGTAAACTATGGCTACACCTTC. The variable domain in full, completed from reference TRBV5-1 and TRBJ1-2, reads KAGVTQTPRYLIKTRGQQVTLSCSPISGHRSVSWYQQTPGQGLQFLFEYFSETQRNKGNFPGRFSGRQFSNSRSEMNVSTLELGDSALYLCASGAGVNYGYTFGSGTRLTVV.

This sequence joins TRBV11-2 and TRBJ2-3, with 9 bases identical to TRBD2. The CDR3 is made up of 15 amino acids. Germline-derived CDR1 and CDR2 are SGHAT and FQNNGV. V lost 0 bases, J lost 13 bases, and 11 bases stayed unmatched. CDR3 sequence (DNA): TGTGCCAGCAGCTTAGATGGGACTAGCTGGCCCAGGGAGTATTTT. The encoded protein is CASSLDGTSWPREYF.

As concerns this clone: At one end, the junction sequence differs from germline, possibly due to a read error. The V gene is TRBV5-1, the J gene TRBJ2-5; TRBD2 aligns across 9 bases. CDR1 SGHRS and CDR2 YFSETQ come from the germline V gene. CDR3 size: 15 residues. The CDR3 sequence is CASSSASGGRETQYF. The CDR3 bases are TGTGCCAGCAGCTCCGCCAGCGGGGGGCGAGAGACCCAGTACTTC.

With respect to this clone: A much more abundant neighbour one base away suggests this may be a read error. V gene TRBV6-5 combines with J gene TRBJ2-7, with 11 bases matching TRBD1. The ends lost 2 bases at V and 3 bases at J; junction bases unmatched: 3. This CDR3 has 15 amino acids. From germline, CDR1 is MNHEY and CDR2 SVGAGI. The CDR3 spells CASSYTGTGGYEQYF. The CDR3 bases are TGTGCCAGCAGTTACACCGGGACAGGGGGCTACGAGCAGTACTTC.

This clone was observed a few times. This chain uses TRBV4-1 with TRBJ1-4; D gene unclear. This CDR3 region has 14 residues. Germline assignment: CDR1 MGHRA and CDR2 YSYEKL. V dropped 1 base and J dropped 3 bases, with 6 bases sitting between them. Here the CDR3 DNA reads TGCGCCAGCAGCCAAGTGAGCTCTAATGAAAAACTGTTTTTT. Protein sequence: CASSQVSSNEKLFF.

This clone was counted once. V gene TRBV4-2 combines with J gene TRBJ2-7; 12 nucleotides match TRBD2. J was trimmed by 0 bases and V by 0 bases; bases with no gene match: 0. The CDR3 has 16 amino acids. The germline gives CDR1 LGHNA, CDR2 YNFKEQ. CDR3 bases: TGTGCCAGCAGCCAAGAACTAGCGGGGGGCTCCTACGAGCAGTACTTC. It translates to CASSQELAGGSYEQYF.

The chain uses TRBV9 and TRBJ2-3; 9 bases are a match to TRBD2. There are 16 residues in the CDR3. Germline CDR1 reads SGDLS; CDR2 reads YYNGEE. Trimming cost V 0 bases and J 5 bases; bases outside gene matches: 7. CDR3 region: CASSVAASGAGDTQYF. CDR3 DNA sequence: TGTGCCAGCAGCGTAGCGGCTAGCGGGGCCGGAGATACGCAGTATTTT. Based on the CDR3 plus reference TRBV9 and TRBJ2-3, the full variable domain is DSGVTQTPKHLITATGQRVTLRCSPRSGDLSVYWYQQSLDQGLQFLIQYYNGEERAKGNILERFSAQQFPDLHSELNLSSLELGDSALYFCASSVAASGAGDTQYFGPGTRLTVL.

V gene TRBV10-3 combines with J gene TRBJ2-7; the match to TRBD1 covers 9 bases. The V gene's germline CDR1 is ENHRY and CDR2 SYGVKD. Unmatched junction bases numbered 7, after V lost 4 bases and J lost 3 bases. CDR3 length: 15 residues. The CDR3 loop is CAISGGQGNIYEQYF. CDR3 bases: TGTGCCATCAGTGGAGGACAGGGGAATATCTACGAGCAGTACTTC.

This clone appeared once. This sequence joins TRBV27 and TRBJ1-2; D ambiguous. The V and J ends lost 0 bases and 2 bases respectively, with 10 bases between them. CDR3 length: 15 amino acids. Germline CDR1 and CDR2: MNHEY and SMNVEV (reference sequence). The CDR3 is CASSLSLSGNYGYTF. CDR3 bases: TGTGCCAGCAGTTTATCGTTATCGGGAAACTATGGCTACACCTTC.

As for this clone: In the same sample, other DNA sequences code for this CDR3. The chain has TRBV19 and TRBJ2-5; no firm D call. The CDR3 consists of 13 residues. Germline V gives CDR1 LNHDA, CDR2 SQIVND (reference sequence). Trimming took off 2 bases at V and 1 base at J, with 5 bases between the two ends. The CDR3 region is CASSITVQETQYF. CDR3 DNA sequence: TGTGCCAGTAGTATAACAGTCCAAGAGACCCAGTACTTC.

The chain uses TRBV10-3 and TRBJ2-3; 11 bases map to TRBD1. Germline assignment: CDR1 ENHRY and CDR2 SYGVKD. The length of the CDR3 is 16 residues. Trimming cost V 2 bases and J 1 base; bases outside gene matches: 2. CDR3 DNA: TGTGCCATCAGTGAGGGGACAGGGGGTGGCACAGATACGCAGTATTTT. Protein sequence: CAISEGTGGGTDTQYF.

The chain recombines TRBV10-1 with TRBJ2-2, with TRBD1 as a possible D gene (6 bases). Germline loops: CDR1 WNHNN, CDR2 SYGVQD (reference sequence). Deletions cut 9 bases from V and 3 bases from J, with 11 bases between. The CDR3 totals 13 residues. CDR3 protein: CARIQGYTGELFF. The CDR3 bases are TGCGCCAGAATACAGGGTTACACCGGGGAGCTGTTTTTT.

The chain has TRBV7-2 and TRBJ1-5; 7 positions match TRBD1. The CDR3 totals 17 residues. Trimming removed 0 bases from V and 2 bases from J; junction bases left unmatched: 7. Per germline, CDR1 SGHTA and CDR2 FQGNSA. CDR3 nucleotides: TGTGCCAGCAGCTTAGCCAAGGGGGCCGTTGGCAATCAGCCCCAGCATTTT. It specifies CASSLAKGAVGNQPQHF.

The genes are TRBV10-3 and TRBJ2-3; a weak D match, TRBD1 (6 bases). Deletions cut 2 bases from V and 4 bases from J, with 13 bases between. The CDR3 has 15 residues. Germline V gene lookup returns CDR1 ENHRY and CDR2 SYGVKD. The CDR3 here is CAISETGFGADTQYF. The CDR3 DNA follows: TGTGCCATCAGTGAGACAGGGTTCGGCGCAGATACGCAGTATTTT.

The chain employs TRBV18 and TRBJ2-5; no definite D call. The CDR3 length is 14 residues. The germline gives CDR1 KGHSH, CDR2 LQKENI. The V and J ends lost 2 bases and 2 bases respectively, with 9 bases between them. The CDR3 bases are TGTGCCAGCTCACCATCAGAACCTCAAGAGACCCAGTACTTC. Protein product: CASSPSEPQETQYF.

This sequence joins TRBV21-1 and TRBJ2-7; the table names TRBD1, a call not compared with the DNA. TRBV21-1 is an annotated pseudogene. This CDR3 contains 13 residues. The CDR3 protein is CASITGADYEQYF. CDR3 coding DNA: TGTGCCAGCATCACAGGGGCGGACTACGAGCAGTACTTC.

V is TRBV5-1 and J is TRBJ1-3; D unresolved. Germline-derived CDR1 and CDR2 are SGHRS and YFSETQ. Trimming pared 0 bases from V and 0 bases from J, leaving 16 bases between. CDR3 length equals 18 residues. The CDR3 sequence is CASSLGLGTKPSGNTIYF. DNA of the CDR3: TGCGCCAGCAGCTTGGGCTTGGGCACCAAGCCCTCTGGAAACACCATATATTTT.

The chain carries TRBV9 and TRBJ2-3; 8 nucleotides align to TRBD2. The CDR3 covers 15 residues. CDR1 is SGDLS and CDR2 is YYNGEE in the germline V gene. Losses at the gene ends were 0 bases for V and 3 bases for J; bases not matched to a gene: 3. CDR3 in amino acids: CASSVGTSLTDTQYF. CDR3 sequence (DNA): TGTGCCAGCAGCGTAGGGACTAGCTTAACAGATACGCAGTATTTT.

The chain uses TRBV7-9 and TRBJ1-4, with a weak D call TRBD1 (5 bases). V was shortened by 1 base and J by 2 bases, with 11 bases between the two germline ends. CDR3 length: 16 residues. Germline V gene data show CDR1 as SEHNR and CDR2 as FQNEAQ (reference sequence). This CDR3 is CASSLGAGMTNEKLFF. The DNA for the CDR3 is TGTGCCAGCAGCTTAGGAGCAGGGATGACTAATGAAAAACTGTTTTTT.

CDR3: CSVEETIARDNEQFF. As DNA, the CDR3 is TGCAGCGTTGAAGAGACAATAGCGAGGGACAATGAGCAGTTCTTC. The V gene is TRBV29-1, the J gene TRBJ2-1; D is perhaps TRBD2 (5 bases). V shed 0 bases and J shed 5 bases, with 14 bases lying between them. CDR3 size: 15 residues. The germline gives CDR1 SQVTM, CDR2 ANQGSEA.

The rearrangement links TRBV5-6 to TRBJ1-2, with D possibly matching TRBD1 (5 bases). V gave up 0 bases and J gave up 5 bases, with 17 bases separating them. CDR3 length equals 16 residues. CDR1 and CDR2 from the germline V gene are SGHDT and YYEEEE. CDR3 residues: CASSLEMGQARYGYTF. The CDR3 bases are TGTGCCAGCAGCTTGGAAATGGGGCAAGCAAGATATGGCTACACCTTC.